The next 23 T cell receptor beta chains were all read from a single sample in a study of blood T cell repertoires in COVID-19 (TCRdb year 2020). Libraries were built with the immunoSEQ multiplex PCR assay. What TCRdb holds here is the immuneACCESS table cut down to in-frame rearrangements. Part of the clones is not present; checked against another copy, under half of the missing clones reflect an unresolved V gene, and the others are unexplained. The sample table contains 280,000 or so clones; only one count was recorded for roughly 88% of them. Of the sample, roughly 2.2% is held by the ten largest clones. The sample taken for sequencing was PBMCs or T cells enriched from blood (not recorded which). Receptor source: a man aged 30 to 45 who had recovered from COVID-19.

The rearrangement joins TRBV14 to TRBJ1-3, with no clear D. Trimming pared 4 bases from V and 3 bases from J, leaving 10 bases between. Germline V gene data show CDR1 as SGHDN and CDR2 as FVKESK. The CDR3 spans 14 residues. The CDR3 loop is CASSRRSGGNTIYF. The CDR3 DNA follows: TGTGCCAGCAGCCGCCGGTCCGGTGGAAACACCATATATTTT.

This clone was observed a few times. Here the CDR3 reads CASSPVGVNYGYTF. In DNA form, the CDR3 reads TGTGCCAGCAGCCCCGTAGGGGTAAACTATGGCTACACCTTC. This rearrangement joins TRBV9 to TRBJ1-2; D perhaps matches TRBD1 (5 bases). CDR3 length: 14 residues. Germline values: CDR1 SGDLS, CDR2 YYNGEE. With 4 bases removed from V and 2 bases from J, the gap between germline ends came to 12 bases.

V usage is TRBV4-3 and J usage is TRBJ2-3, with 9 bases that match TRBD2. CDR3 length equals 19 residues. V trimming: 3 bases; J trimming: 5 bases; junction bases outside the gene matches: 18. Germline CDR1 reads LGHNA; CDR2 reads YSLEER. CDR3 amino acids: CASSQDYVRVAGEVDTQYF. CDR3 coding DNA: TGCGCCAGCAGCCAGGATTACGTTCGGGTAGCGGGGGAGGTAGATACGCAGTATTTT.

This chain joins TRBV6-5 and TRBJ1-2; the D is unclear. The CDR3 has 12 amino acids. V lost 8 bases and J 6 bases, leaving 13 bases between the germline ends. Germline V CDR1 and CDR2: MNHEY, SVGAGI. This CDR3 is CASGRERDGYTF. The CDR3 DNA is TGTGCCAGCGGCCGGGAGCGGGATGGCTACACCTTC.

The genes are TRBV19 and TRBJ1-5; 10 bases agree with TRBD1. J gave up 12 bases and V 5 bases, and 13 bases lay outside the gene matches. The V gene's germline CDR1 is LNHDA and CDR2 SQIVND (reference sequence). This CDR3 region has 15 residues. CDR3 coding DNA: TGTGCCAGTAGTTCGTCACCGGGACAGGGGAAAGACCAGCATTTT. Residues: CASSSSPGQGKDQHF.

This chain connects TRBV2 to TRBJ2-5, with unresolved D. CDR1 and CDR2 (germline): SNHLY, FYNNEI. With 8 bases removed from V and 5 bases from J, the gap between germline ends came to 12 bases. The CDR3 extends over 12 amino acids. CDR3 in DNA: TGTGCCAGCTTCGCAAGTGGCGAGACCCAGTACTTC. Translating gives CASFASGETQYF.

The genes are TRBV5-5 and TRBJ2-2, with TRBD1 identical over 8 bases. Germline V gene lookup returns CDR1 SGHKS and CDR2 YYEKEE (reference sequence). With 2 bases clipped from V and 1 base from J, the junction kept 7 bases outside the gene matches. This CDR3 comprises 17 residues. Here the CDR3 reads CASSLIWGTGNTGELFF. The CDR3 coding sequence is TGTGCCAGCAGCTTAATTTGGGGGACAGGGAACACCGGGGAGCTGTTTTTT.

The chain employs TRBV3-1 (or the pseudogene TRBV3-2) and TRBJ2-1; possible D gene TRBD2, 5 bases. Deletions cut 1 base from V and 9 bases from J, with 13 bases between. CDR1 is LGHDT, CDR2 YNNKEL, per germline (reference sequence). The CDR3 spans 14 residues. The CDR3 region has the DNA TGTGCCAGCAGCCAAGTCCCCCTAGCATTTGAGCAGTTCTTC. This encodes CASSQVPLAFEQFF.

This chain connects TRBV7-3 to TRBJ2-3; D may be TRBD2 (5 bases). Trimming removed 3 bases from V and 4 bases from J, with 11 bases in between. The CDR3 has 14 residues. Germline V gene sequence: CDR1 SGHTA, CDR2 FQGTGA. The CDR3 is CASSFGLHPDTQYF. The CDR3 nucleotides read TGTGCCAGCAGCTTCGGACTGCATCCAGATACGCAGTATTTT.

This clone occurred once. The gene calls are TRBV12-3 or TRBV12-4 and TRBJ1-5, with 8 positions matching TRBD1. This CDR3 spans 13 amino acids. V lost 8 bases, J lost 3 bases, and 3 bases stayed unmatched. This CDR3 is CASSGQANQPQHF. The CDR3, as DNA: TGTGCCAGCTCGGGACAGGCCAATCAGCCCCAGCATTTT.

The rearrangement uses TRBV2 and TRBJ1-5, with D tentatively TRBD1 (5 bases). The V end was cut by 3 bases, the J end by 1 base, with 10 bases between. The V gene's germline CDR1 is SNHLY and CDR2 FYNNEI. CDR3 length: 15 amino acids. CDR3 in DNA: TGTGCCAGCAGTGACGACAGTGGGAGCAATCAGCCCCAGCATTTT. Translating it yields CASSDDSGSNQPQHF.

For the CDR3, the DNA is TGTGCCACCAGTGACCGGAGCGGGGGGGCCCCAGATACGCAGTATTTT. It yields the protein CATSDRSGGAPDTQYF. The chain links TRBV24-1 to TRBJ2-3; 10 bases are a match to TRBD2. The CDR3 sequence is 16 residues long. Germline CDR1 and CDR2: KGHDR and SFDVKD. With V trimmed by 4 bases and J by 4 bases, 7 bases remained unmatched.

The J gene is TRBJ1-2, the V gene TRBV5-6; 7 positions agree with TRBD1. CDR3 length: 16 amino acids. The V and J ends lost 4 bases and 3 bases, in that order; junction bases with no gene match: 12. Per the germline V gene, CDR1 is SGHDT and CDR2 is YYEEEE. CDR3: CASSEPTGTDYYGYTF. In DNA, the CDR3 is TGTGCCAGCAGCGAACCTACCGGGACAGACTACTATGGCTACACCTTC.

The V and J genes are TRBV7-6 and TRBJ1-1; D is undetermined. Trimming left V 6 bases short and J 0 bases short, with 8 bases between. CDR1 is SGHVS and CDR2 is FNYEAQ in the germline V gene. This CDR3 is built from 13 residues. The CDR3 sequence is CASSSGMNTEAFF. DNA of the CDR3: TGTGCCAGCAGTTCGGGTATGAACACTGAAGCTTTCTTT.

The genes are TRBV27 and TRBJ2-7, with D perhaps matching TRBD1 (5 bases). The CDR3 runs to 14 residues. Trimming pared 1 base from V and 3 bases from J, leaving 10 bases between. The germline CDR1 and CDR2 sequences are MNHEY and SMNVEV (reference sequence). The CDR3 DNA reads TGTGCCAGCAGTTTATGGCAGGGTGGCTACGAGCAGTACTTC. This translates into CASSLWQGGYEQYF.

This clone was picked up a small number of times. The chain combines TRBV4-3 with TRBJ2-6; 9 bases map to TRBD1. Trimming removed 1 base from V and 3 bases from J; junction bases left unmatched: 13. Germline CDR1 reads LGHNA; CDR2 reads YSLEER. This CDR3 has 20 residues. The CDR3 sequence is CASSQGDRAYTRVGANVLTF. CDR3 coding DNA: TGCGCCAGCAGCCAAGGGGACAGGGCTTACACTCGGGTTGGGGCCAACGTCCTGACTTTC.

This clone was seen once. The rearrangement links TRBV12-3 or TRBV12-4 to TRBJ1-1; TRBD1 might be the D (5 bases). This CDR3 has 13 residues. Trimming cost V 8 bases and J 0 bases, with 10 bases left between them. DNA for the CDR3: TGTGCCAGCCGGGGGGGGGTGAACACTGAAGCTTTCTTT. This codes for CASRGGVNTEAFF.

In this sample, this clone turned up once. The rearrangement links TRBV9 to TRBJ2-3; tentatively, D is TRBD2 (6 bases). Germline V gene data show CDR1 as SGDLS and CDR2 as YYNGEE. V lost 2 bases to trimming and J lost 2 bases, with 15 bases between them. CDR3 size: 16 residues. CDR3 nucleotide sequence: TGTGCCAGCAGCGTGGGCGGGACGATATTCACAGATACGCAGTATTTT. This translates into CASSVGGTIFTDTQYF.

This rearrangement joins TRBV5-1 to TRBJ2-2; the match to TRBD1 covers 10 bases. V lost 4 bases, J lost 5 bases, and 5 bases stayed unmatched. This CDR3 is 15 amino acids long. CDR1 SGHRS and CDR2 YFSETQ come from the germline V gene. As DNA, the CDR3 is TGCGCCAGCAGCAGGGACAGGGGAAGGACCGGGGAGCTGTTTTTT. As protein: CASSRDRGRTGELFF.

This clone was counted once. This chain uses TRBV5-1 with TRBJ1-5, with D perhaps matching TRBD1 (5 bases). V shed 4 bases and J shed 6 bases, with 11 bases lying between them. The germline V gene encodes CDR1 SGHRS and CDR2 YFSETQ. The CDR3 is 13 amino acids. The CDR3 protein is CASSPHGGQPQHF. Here the CDR3 DNA reads TGCGCCAGCAGCCCCCACGGGGGTCAGCCCCAGCATTTT.

The CDR3 here is CASSELEPMRGYTF. The DNA for the CDR3 is TGTGCCAGCAGTGAATTGGAGCCGATGAGGGGCTACACCTTC. The J gene is TRBJ1-2, the V gene TRBV25-1; no firm D call. Germline V CDR1 and CDR2: MGHDK, SYGVNS. V lost 1 base and J 8 bases, leaving 14 bases between the germline ends. The CDR3 totals 14 residues.

The chain couples TRBV5-1 to TRBJ2-5; the D gene is possibly TRBD2 (5 bases). This CDR3 contains 15 residues. CDR1 is SGHRS, CDR2 YFSETQ, per germline. The ends were cut back, 0 bases at V and 4 bases at J, with 13 bases in the middle. The CDR3 coding sequence is TGCGCCAGCAGCTTGGTAACGGGATTCCGAGAGACCCAGTACTTC. Protein: CASSLVTGFRETQYF.

V usage is TRBV9 and J usage is TRBJ2-2; D gene ambiguous. Germline assignment: CDR1 SGDLS and CDR2 YYNGEE. Trimming stripped 0 bases from V and 5 bases from J, with 8 bases between. The CDR3 extends over 14 amino acids. The CDR3 protein is CASSVGPHTGELFF. The CDR3 DNA is TGTGCCAGCAGCGTAGGGCCTCATACCGGGGAGCTGTTTTTT.